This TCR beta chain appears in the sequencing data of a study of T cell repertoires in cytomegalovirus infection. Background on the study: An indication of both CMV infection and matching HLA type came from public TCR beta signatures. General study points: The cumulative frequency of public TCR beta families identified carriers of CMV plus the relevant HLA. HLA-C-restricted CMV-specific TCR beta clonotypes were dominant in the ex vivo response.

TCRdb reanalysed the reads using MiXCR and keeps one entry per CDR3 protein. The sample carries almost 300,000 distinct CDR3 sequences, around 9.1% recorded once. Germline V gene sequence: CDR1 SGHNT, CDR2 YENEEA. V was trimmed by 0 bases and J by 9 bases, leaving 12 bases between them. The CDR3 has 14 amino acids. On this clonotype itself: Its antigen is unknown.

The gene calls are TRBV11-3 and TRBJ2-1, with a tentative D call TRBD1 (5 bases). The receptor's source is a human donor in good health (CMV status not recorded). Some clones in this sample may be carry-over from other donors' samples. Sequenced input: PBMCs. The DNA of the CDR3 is TGTGCCAGCAGCTTAGACAGCCTAAGGGGTGAGCAGTTCTTC. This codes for CASSLDSLRGEQFF.